This T cell receptor (beta chain) was sequenced for a study of T cell changes during pregnancy in multiple sclerosis. TCRdb's table, derived via immunoSEQ multiplex PCR, lists solely in-frame clones and lacks some. The data show about 77,000 clones, with about nine tenths seen just once and 1.5% to 2% held by the top ten. This CDR3 is 17 amino acids long. Trimming took 4 bases from V and 2 from J; bases not matched to a gene: 7. The germline gives CDR1 MDHEN, CDR2 SYDVKM. The TCR comes from a female donor with multiple sclerosis, enrolled in a pregnancy study. The rearrangement links TRBV28 to TRBJ2-3; TRBD2 aligns across 12 bases. The sequenced sample was peripheral blood, obtained before pregnancy. CDR3 sequence: CASSSPTSGGFTDTQYF. CDR3 in DNA: TGTGCCAGCAGTTCGCCGACTAGCGGGGGTTTCACAGATACGCAGTATTTT.